These 27 T cell receptor beta chains were sequenced from one sample in a study of cytomegalovirus exposure and HLA in healthy donors. Here immunoSEQ multiplex PCR was the method, and the copy in TCRdb shows in-frame clones only, minus some. Of about 73,000 clones in the sample, approximately 95% were seen once. The sample was PBMCs. Receptors originate from a man aged 18 to 30 in good health and CMV-seronegative.

V gene TRBV11-2 combines with J gene TRBJ1-5; possibly TRBD1 for D (5 bases). The CDR3 has 14 residues. Germline lookup yields CDR1 SGHAT and CDR2 FQNNGV. V lost 1 base and J lost 4, with 8 bases in between. CDR3 region: CASSLAGFNQPQHF. For the CDR3, the DNA is TGTGCCAGCAGCTTAGCAGGGTTTAATCAGCCCCAGCATTTT.

This chain uses TRBV20-1 with TRBJ2-1; D unresolved. Trimming cost V 5 bases and J 6 bases, with 8 bases left between them. The CDR3 consists of 11 residues. The germline V gene has CDR1 DFQATT and CDR2 SNEGSKA (reference sequence). DNA of the CDR3: TGCAGTGCTCCCAGAATCAATGAGCAGTTCTTC. This encodes CSAPRINEQFF.

The CDR3 bases are TGTGCCAGCAGCCCAGGGACACCATACGAGCAGTACTTC. This encodes CASSPGTPYEQYF. V is TRBV7-9 and J is TRBJ2-7; possibly TRBD1 for D (6 bases). Between the trimmed V and J ends, which lost 5 bases and 4 bases, there was a span of 12 bases. The V gene's germline CDR1 is SEHNR and CDR2 FQNEAQ (reference sequence). The CDR3 contains 13 residues.

This chain links TRBV27 with TRBJ2-7; D is possibly TRBD1 (6 bases). This CDR3 comprises 13 residues. Germline CDR1 and CDR2: MNHEY and SMNVEV (reference sequence). The V and J ends lost 3 bases and 3 bases respectively, with 9 bases between them. CDR3 protein: CASSFTGSYEQYF. Here the CDR3 DNA reads TGTGCCAGCAGTTTCACAGGGAGCTACGAGCAGTACTTC.

This clone has only one observation. The DNA for the CDR3 is TGTGCCAGCAGACCGGGACAGGGCCTCGACGAGCAGTACTTC. This gives the protein CASRPGQGLDEQYF. The chain couples TRBV6-6 to TRBJ2-7; TRBD1 matches at 9 bases. This CDR3 has 14 amino acids. Germline CDR1 is MNHNY and CDR2 is SVGAGI (reference sequence). The junction had 8 bases not matched to a gene; V was cut back by 6 bases and J by 5 bases.

This rearrangement joins TRBV27 to TRBJ1-1, with unresolved D. V was cut by 6 bases and J by 5 bases, with 13 bases left in between. Germline loops: CDR1 MNHEY, CDR2 SMNVEV (reference sequence). The CDR3 runs to 13 residues. The CDR3 nucleotides read TGTGCCAGCAGGGGTGGCTCGGGGACTGAAGCTTTCTTT. Protein product: CASRGGSGTEAFF.

The chain carries TRBV7-6 and TRBJ2-7; D gene ambiguous. Trimming pared 4 bases from V and 0 bases from J, leaving 10 bases between. CDR3 length: 14 residues. In germline, CDR1 is SGHVS, CDR2 FNYEAQ. The CDR3 is CASSSEPSSYEQYF. The CDR3 bases are TGTGCCAGCAGCTCCGAGCCAAGCTCCTACGAGCAGTACTTC. Full variable domain (rest looked up from reference TRBV7-6 and TRBJ2-7): GAGVSQSPRYKVTKRGQDVALRCDPISGHVSLYWYRQALGQGPEFLTYFNYEAQQDKSGLPNDRFSAERPEGSISTLTIQRTEQRDSAMYRCASSSEPSSYEQYFGPGTRLTVT.

The chain employs TRBV7-9 and TRBJ2-1; D gene unclear. With 1 base removed from V and 4 bases from J, the gap between germline ends came to 8 bases. CDR1 and CDR2 (germline): SEHNR, FQNEAQ (reference sequence). This CDR3 is built from 14 residues. The CDR3, as DNA: TGTGCCAGCAGCTTAGTCGAAGAGTACAATGAGCAGTTCTTC. Translated: CASSLVEEYNEQFF.

The genes are TRBV7-2 and TRBJ2-2; 9 bases line up with TRBD2. This CDR3 comprises 14 residues. Germline loops: CDR1 SGHTA, CDR2 FQGNSA. The trim removed 6 bases at V and 4 bases at J, leaving 3 bases unmatched. The CDR3: CASRPSGVTGELFF. The CDR3 bases are TGTGCCAGCAGACCTAGCGGGGTCACCGGGGAGCTGTTTTTT.

The chain is built from TRBV27 and TRBJ2-3, with D perhaps matching TRBD1 (5 bases). This CDR3 comprises 13 residues. Deletions cut 5 bases from V and 4 bases from J, with 10 bases between. The germline V gene encodes CDR1 MNHEY and CDR2 SMNVEV (reference sequence). The DNA of the CDR3 is TGTGCCAGCAGTCCCCTACAGGCAGATACGCAGTATTTT. It specifies CASSPLQADTQYF.

In its sample, this clone was seen once. V is TRBV9 and J is TRBJ2-7; the D gene is possibly TRBD1 (5 bases). Germline assignment: CDR1 SGDLS and CDR2 YYNGEE. The germline V and J ends were trimmed by 0 bases and 5 bases, with 9 bases remaining between them. The length of the CDR3 is 13 residues. In nucleotides, the CDR3 is TGTGCCAGCAGCGTAGTCTTAGGGGACGAGCAGTACTTC. Translating it yields CASSVVLGDEQYF.

V usage is TRBV15 and J usage is TRBJ2-5; 7 bases match TRBD1. Germline V lookup: CDR1 LNHNV, CDR2 YYDKDF (reference sequence). The CDR3 consists of 15 residues. The trim removed 5 bases at V and 5 bases at J, leaving 11 bases unmatched. This CDR3 is CATSRHRDSRETQYF. The CDR3 coding sequence is TGTGCCACCAGCCGCCACCGGGACAGTCGGGAGACCCAGTACTTC. Based on the CDR3 plus reference TRBV15 and TRBJ2-5, the full variable domain is DAMVIQNPRYQVTQFGKPVTLSCSQTLNHNVMYWYQQKSSQAPKLLFHYYDKDFNNEADTPDNFQSRRPNTSFCFLDIRSPGLGDTAMYLCATSRHRDSRETQYFGPGTRLLVL.

The J gene is TRBJ1-2, the V gene TRBV7-8, with D perhaps matching TRBD1 (6 bases). This CDR3 has 15 residues. With 2 bases removed from V and 0 bases from J, the gap between germline ends came to 10 bases. Germline assignment: CDR1 SGHVS and CDR2 FQNEAQ. Here the CDR3 reads CASSLSGVANYGYTF. The CDR3 DNA reads as TGTGCCAGCAGCTTATCAGGGGTTGCTAACTATGGCTACACCTTC.

The genes are TRBV20-1 and TRBJ1-1; the D gene is possibly TRBD1 (5 bases). Per germline, CDR1 DFQATT and CDR2 SNEGSKA (reference sequence). The CDR3 has 10 residues. CDR3 protein: CSVGGTEAFF. The CDR3, as DNA: TGCAGCGTCGGGGGGACTGAAGCTTTCTTT.

This sequence joins TRBV18 and TRBJ1-2; 8 nucleotides agree with TRBD1. Germline V lookup: CDR1 KGHSH, CDR2 LQKENI. This CDR3 has 15 residues. The V segment lost 0 bases and the J segment 4 bases; nucleotides outside the gene matches: 4. CDR3 loop: CASSPPPDRVYGYTF. CDR3 coding DNA: TGTGCCAGCTCACCACCCCCGGACAGGGTCTATGGCTACACCTTC.

This rearrangement joins TRBV5-6 to TRBJ2-1; D remains unclear. V was trimmed by 1 base and J by 0 bases, leaving 8 bases between them. CDR3 size: 15 residues. CDR1 and CDR2 (germline): SGHDT, YYEEEE. CDR3 DNA: TGTGCCAGCAGCTTGTATGCGGACTCCTACAATGAGCAGTTCTTC. Translation gives CASSLYADSYNEQFF.

The chain links TRBV9 to TRBJ2-1; TRBD2 agrees at 8 bases. Trimming took 3 bases from V and 5 from J; bases not matched to a gene: 10. In germline, CDR1 is SGDLS, CDR2 YYNGEE. The CDR3 is 16 residues long. The CDR3 reads CASSEPRAGGNNEQFF. CDR3 in DNA: TGTGCCAGCAGCGAGCCCCGCGCGGGGGGAAACAATGAGCAGTTCTTC.

V usage is TRBV9 and J usage is TRBJ2-3; 8 bases fit TRBD2. Trimming took 1 base from V and 5 from J; bases not matched to a gene: 15. This CDR3 is built from 18 residues. Germline CDR1 and CDR2: SGDLS and YYNGEE. CDR3 residues: CASSVIAGGAAGGDTQYF. The CDR3 DNA sequence: TGTGCCAGCAGCGTAATAGCTGGCGGGGCTGCGGGGGGAGATACGCAGTATTTT. The full variable domain, rest sourced from reference TRBV9 and TRBJ2-3, is DSGVTQTPKHLITATGQRVTLRCSPRSGDLSVYWYQQSLDQGLQFLIQYYNGEERAKGNILERFSAQQFPDLHSELNLSSLELGDSALYFCASSVIAGGAAGGDTQYFGPGTRLTVL.

V and J are TRBV30 and TRBJ1-5, with unresolved D. V was trimmed by 0 bases and J by 2 bases, leaving 8 bases between them. The CDR3 is 14 residues long. Germline values: CDR1 GTSNPN, CDR2 SVGIG (reference sequence). The DNA of the CDR3 is TGTGCCTGGAGTGTACGTCAGGGCAATCAGCCCCAGCATTTT. The encoded protein is CAWSVRQGNQPQHF.

The chain links TRBV10-3 to TRBJ1-1, with 7 bases fitting TRBD1. The CDR3 loop spans 14 amino acids. The germline V gene has CDR1 ENHRY and CDR2 SYGVKD. Trimming at V came to 4 bases and at J to 1 base, leaving 3 bases not matched to a gene. The CDR3: CAISVGTANTEAFF. The CDR3 bases are TGTGCCATCAGTGTAGGGACAGCGAACACTGAAGCTTTCTTT.

The chain is built from TRBV27 and TRBJ1-6; TRBD1 might be the D (5 bases). From germline, CDR1 is MNHEY and CDR2 SMNVEV (reference sequence). The CDR3 loop spans 15 amino acids. The V and J ends lost 3 bases and 8 bases respectively, with 14 bases between them. Here the CDR3 DNA reads TGTGCCAGCAGTTTGGGACTTGTAATTCATTCACCCCTCCACTTT. Amino acids: CASSLGLVIHSPLHF.

The chain is built from TRBV2 and TRBJ2-2; 9 nucleotides align to TRBD1. There are 15 residues in the CDR3. CDR1 SNHLY and CDR2 FYNNEI come from the germline V gene. With 6 bases clipped from V and 6 bases from J, the junction kept 8 bases outside the gene matches. The CDR3 region has the DNA TGTGCCAGCAGAGCGGACAGGGGTTCTGCCGGGGAGCTGTTTTTT. Encoded protein: CASRADRGSAGELFF. Full variable domain (outside the CDR3, taken from reference TRBV2 and TRBJ2-2): EPEVTQTPSHQVTQMGQEVILRCVPISNHLYFYWYRQILGQKVEFLVSFYNNEISEKSEIFDDQFSVERPDGSNFTLKIRSTKLEDSAMYFCASRADRGSAGELFFGEGSRLTVL.

Concerning this clone: Other DNA sequences in the same sample also yield this CDR3. V and J are TRBV7-9 and TRBJ1-1, with D perhaps matching TRBD1 (6 bases). CDR3 length equals 13 residues. V lost 1 base, J lost 5 bases, and 8 bases lay in between. Germline V gives CDR1 SEHNR, CDR2 FQNEAQ (reference sequence). The CDR3 loop reads CASSLGGGTEAFF. Written as DNA, the CDR3 is TGTGCCAGCAGCTTAGGAGGGGGTACTGAAGCTTTCTTT.

This rearrangement joins TRBV9 to TRBJ2-4; TRBD1 aligns across 8 bases. The J segment lost 8 bases and the V segment lost 2 bases, leaving 9 bases of the junction unmatched. Germline loops: CDR1 SGDLS, CDR2 YYNGEE. The CDR3 is made up of 15 amino acids. Here the CDR3 DNA reads TGTGCCAGCAGCGTCGGGACAGGCTTATTAGACATTCAGTACTTC. It codes for CASSVGTGLLDIQYF.

This clone occurred once. The rearrangement joins TRBV6-4 to TRBJ2-3; tentatively, D is TRBD2 (5 bases). Trimming took 4 bases from V and 0 from J, leaving 11 bases between them. CDR3 length equals 15 residues. Germline-derived CDR1 and CDR2 are MRHNA and SNTAGT. Here the CDR3 reads CASSGRAGSTDTQYF. The CDR3 nucleotides read TGTGCCAGCAGTGGGCGGGCAGGAAGCACAGATACGCAGTATTTT.

The chain links TRBV30 to TRBJ2-3; D ambiguous. The germline gives CDR1 GTSNPN, CDR2 SVGIG (reference sequence). CDR3 length: 15 residues. The CDR3 nucleotides read TGTGCTCTCCAACCCCCTTCCCACTCTAGGGATACGCAGTATTTT. Amino acid sequence: CALQPPSHSRDTQYF.

The rearrangement uses TRBV28 and TRBJ1-4; unclear D gene. CDR1 and CDR2 from the germline V gene are MDHEN and SYDVKM. The germline V and J ends were trimmed by 3 bases and 8 bases, with 7 bases remaining between them. This CDR3 spans 12 amino acids. The CDR3 protein is CASSLGEEKLFF. The CDR3 DNA reads TGTGCCAGCAGTTTGGGAGAGGAAAAACTGTTTTTT.